This T cell receptor (beta chain) comes out of a study of cytomegalovirus exposure and HLA in healthy donors. Overall study: Around 86 million unique TCRs, all from HLA-typed donors, were included in an early release of the data.

60 Vbeta and 13 Jbeta primers were used in PCR. The table came from immunoSEQ multiplex PCR; TCRdb's copy has only in-frame clones and leaves some out. The sample contains 70,000 to 90,000 clones, about four fifths of which appear only once. A remark on this clone: Its target is not known.

This CDR3 spans 14 amino acids. The germline V gene has CDR1 SNHLY and CDR2 FYNNEI. Deletions cut 8 bases from V and 0 bases from J, with 12 bases between. General study findings and limits: According to an earlier analysis, most TCR beta V segments yielded productive rearrangements about 90% or about 30% of the time. A later analysis linked a missense variant in DCLRE1C to the trimming of TCR beta V and J genes.

The clonotype originates from a man aged 55 to 70 in good health and CMV-seronegative. The chain links TRBV2 to TRBJ2-3; a weak D match, TRBD2 (6 bases). Specimen: PBMCs. CDR3 region: CASPGTDSTDTQYF. The CDR3 coding sequence is TGTGCCAGCCCCGGGACTGACAGCACAGATACGCAGTATTTT.